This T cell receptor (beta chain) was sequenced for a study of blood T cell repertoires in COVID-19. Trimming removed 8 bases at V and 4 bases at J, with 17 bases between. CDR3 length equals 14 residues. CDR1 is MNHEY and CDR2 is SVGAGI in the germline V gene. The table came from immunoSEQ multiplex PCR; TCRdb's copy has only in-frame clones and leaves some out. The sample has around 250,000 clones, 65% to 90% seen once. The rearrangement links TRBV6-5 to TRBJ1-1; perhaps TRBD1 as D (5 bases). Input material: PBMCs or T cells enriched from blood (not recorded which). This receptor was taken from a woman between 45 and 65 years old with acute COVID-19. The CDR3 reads CASVMRGESTEAFF. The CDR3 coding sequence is TGTGCCAGCGTGATGCGGGGGGAGAGCACTGAAGCTTTCTTT.